Listed below are T cell receptor beta chains from one sample, sequenced in a study of T cell repertoires in aging, cancer and after chemotherapy. Each CDR3 protein gets one entry after TCRdb re-called the multiplex PCR reads with MiXCR. The sample records approximately 13,000 distinct CDR3 sequences, approximately 22% being singletons. Sequencing was carried out using blood. Receptors were obtained from a human donor in good health. Both conserved end residues are part of each CDR3. A D gene is named only where the DNA matches it firmly. Where a row states a size, it is once, few, many or the class of an expanded clone; other rows omit it.

D | J | V | size | DNA | CDR3
. | TRBJ2-5 | TRBV6-2/TRBV6-3 | . | TGTGCCAGCAGATTTACCAGGGGGGATGAGGAGACCCAGTACTTC | CASRFTRGDEETQYF
. | TRBJ1-2 | TRBV6-2/TRBV6-3 | medium-sized | TGTGCCAGCAGGGGGGGGGGTTCGAATGGCTACACCTTC | CASRGGGSNGYTF
TRBD1 | TRBJ2-2 | TRBV6-5 | medium-sized | TGTGCCAGCAGCTTGGGACAGGGGTACACCGGGGAGCTGTTTTTT | CASSLGQGYTGELFF
TRBD2 | TRBJ2-5 | TRBV20-1 | . | TGCAGCGTGACGAGCGGGGTGATTGGCGGGACCCAGTACTTC | CSVTSGVIGGTQYF
. | TRBJ2-5 | TRBV2 | once | TGTGCCAGCATACGGGGGGCCCAAGAGACCCAGTACTTC | CASIRGAQETQYF
. | TRBJ2-2 | TRBV6-5 | medium-sized | TGTGCCAGCGTGAACCACAACACCGGGGAGCTGTTTTTT | CASVNHNTGELFF
. | TRBJ2-1 | TRBV6-4 | few | TGTGCCAGCAGTGACGTGGGGGGAGTCTACAATGAGCAGTTCTTC | CASSDVGGVYNEQFF
TRBD2 | TRBJ2-7 | TRBV25-1 | . | TGTGCCAGCAGTGCTCGCGGGGGTTTCTACGAGCAGTACTTC | CASSARGGFYEQYF
TRBD1 | TRBJ2-2 | TRBV12-3/TRBV12-4 | few | TGTGCCAGCAGTTTAGGGGACAGGGAGCCCGGGGAGCTGTTTTTT | CASSLGDREPGELFF
. | TRBJ2-1 | TRBV6-4 | . | TGTGCCAGCAGTGCCCAAGGGGGGGGAAGGAATGAGCAGTTCTTC | CASSAQGGGRNEQFF
. | TRBJ1-1 | TRBV4-3 | . | TGCGCCAGCAGCCAAGATAGAACGTTTATGAACACTGAAGCTTTCTTT | CASSQDRTFMNTEAFF
TRBD2 | TRBJ2-7 | TRBV24-1 | few | TGTGCCACCAGTGTCGGGGGGGCGAAGGGCGACGAGCAGTACTTC | CATSVGGAKGDEQYF
. | TRBJ2-5 | TRBV7-2 | medium-sized | TGTGCCAGCAGCTTAGTTCAGCGGCAAGAGACCCAGTACTTC | CASSLVQRQETQYF